This T cell receptor beta chain stems from a study of blood T cell repertoires in COVID-19. For the study at large: The analysed material was cDNA or gDNA that came from T cells, B-cell-depleted T cells, or PBMCs.

Libraries were prepared by immunoSEQ multiplex PCR; TCRdb keeps only in-frame clonotypes and omits some of them. The sample has 150,000 to 200,000 clones, 88% seen once. The CDR3 runs 14 residues. Trimming took 5 bases from V and 4 from J, leaving 16 bases between them. Germline V gene data show CDR1 as SGHRS and CDR2 as YFSETQ. Sample: peripheral blood. The chain uses TRBV5-1 and TRBJ2-7, with a tentative D call TRBD2 (6 bases). The TCR comes from a woman in her 30s with acute or convalescent COVID-19. In DNA form, the CDR3 reads TGCGCCAGCAGTATGTCGGGGAGGAAGTACGAGCAGTACTTC. Translating gives CASSMSGRKYEQYF.